This is a list of T cell receptor beta chains from one sample in a study of blood T cell repertoires in COVID-19. Sequenced by immunoSEQ multiplex PCR; TCRdb stores in-frame clones only, minus some. The repertoire has more than 95,000 clones, roughly nine tenths of them found once; the top ten carry 7.9%. The sequencing input was peripheral blood. Source of these receptors: a man aged 70-80 years who had recovered from COVID-19. CDR3s include the opening cysteine and the closing phenylalanine or tryptophan. A D gene is named only where the DNA matches it firmly. Expanded clones are given a class, and other clones once, few, many or no size at all.

abundance	len	d_gene	v_gene	j_gene	CDR3aa	CDR3nt
.	13	.	TRBV7-3	TRBJ2-3	CASSLTRGDTQYF	TGTGCCAGCAGCTTAACGCGAGGAGATACGCAGTATTTT
.	12	.	TRBV2	TRBJ1-4	CASSEEREKLFF	TGTGCCAGCAGTGAAGAGCGGGAAAAACTGTTTTTT
.	12	TRBD1	TRBV27	TRBJ2-1	CARGQGVNEQFF	TGTGCCAGGGGACAGGGGGTAAATGAGCAGTTCTTC
.	13	TRBD2	TRBV7-3	TRBJ2-1	CASSGGGNNEQFF	TGTGCCAGCAGCGGCGGGGGAAACAATGAGCAGTTCTTC
.	12	.	TRBV7-3	TRBJ1-1	CASSSGSTEAFF	TGTGCCAGCAGCTCGGGGTCGACTGAAGCTTTCTTT
.	13	.	TRBV6-5	TRBJ1-1	CASSSGSNTEAFF	TGTGCCAGCAGTTCAGGGTCGAACACTGAAGCTTTCTTT
.	15	TRBD1	TRBV5-4	TRBJ2-1	CASSSPGTAYNEQFF	TGTGCCAGCAGCTCCCCCGGGACAGCCTACAATGAGCAGTTCTTC
.	13	.	TRBV30	TRBJ1-1	CAWSPGLNTEAFF	TGTGCCTGGAGTCCGGGATTGAACACTGAAGCTTTCTTT
.	13	.	TRBV6-6	TRBJ2-1	CASSQQGFNEQFF	TGTGCCAGCAGCCAACAGGGTTTCAATGAGCAGTTCTTC
.	16	.	TRBV28	TRBJ1-2	CASTESGSNLIHGYTF	TGTGCCAGCACCGAGTCGGGGTCCAATCTTATTCATGGCTACACCTTC
.	13	TRBD1	TRBV12-3/TRBV12-4	TRBJ1-1	CASSLSTGTEAFF	TGTGCCAGCAGTCTTTCGACAGGGACTGAAGCTTTCTTT
once	14	.	TRBV6-5	TRBJ2-7	CASTFLAAPGEQYF	TGTGCCAGCACGTTCCTTGCGGCCCCGGGCGAGCAGTACTTC
.	16	TRBD2	TRBV5-8	TRBJ2-5	CASSLETSARQETQYF	TGTGCCAGCAGCTTGGAGACTAGCGCACGCCAAGAGACCCAGTACTTC
few	11	.	TRBV28	TRBJ1-2	CASSENYGYTF	TGTGCCAGCAGTGAGAACTATGGCTACACCTTC
.	15	TRBD1	TRBV18	TRBJ2-7	CASSPPGQGTYEQYF	TGTGCCAGCTCACCACCGGGACAGGGAACCTACGAGCAGTACTTC
.	15	.	TRBV10-3	TRBJ1-6	CAISESMTDNSPLHF	TGTGCCATCAGTGAGTCCATGACAGATAATTCACCCCTCCACTTT
once	14	TRBD1	TRBV4-1	TRBJ1-2	CASSQSQGGYGYTF	TGCGCCAGCAGCCAAAGCCAGGGGGGCTATGGCTACACCTTC
.	18	TRBD1	TRBV5-1	TRBJ2-6	CASSLTGGKTSGANVLTF	TGCGCCAGCAGCTTGACAGGGGGAAAAACATCTGGGGCCAACGTCCTGACTTTC
.	15	.	TRBV5-4	TRBJ2-2	CASSLAPGDTGELFF	TGTGCCAGCAGCTTGGCCCCGGGAGACACCGGGGAGCTGTTTTTT
.	13	.	TRBV7-9	TRBJ1-1	CASSRAGNTEAFF	TGTGCCAGCAGCCGCGCAGGGAACACTGAAGCTTTCTTT
.	17	TRBD2	TRBV7-3	TRBJ2-1	CASSPRLASGRRGEQFF	TGTGCCAGCAGCCCCCGCCTGGCTAGCGGGAGGAGGGGTGAGCAGTTCTTC
.	15	TRBD1	TRBV6-6	TRBJ1-6	CASSLRDSGSSPLHF	TGTGCCAGCAGCCTTAGGGACAGTGGAAGCTCACCCCTCCACTTT
few	15	.	TRBV4-2	TRBJ2-2	CASSQDGQHTGELFF	TGTGCCAGCAGCCAAGATGGGCAGCACACCGGGGAGCTGTTTTTT
.	13	.	TRBV6-5	TRBJ2-7	CASSFGVSYEQYF	TGTGCCAGCAGTTTCGGGGTCTCCTACGAGCAGTACTTC
.	13	.	TRBV28	TRBJ2-6	CASTSSGANVLTF	TGTGCCAGCACGTCTTCTGGGGCCAACGTCCTGACTTTC
once	16	TRBD2	TRBV5-1	TRBJ2-1	CASSSISGGKDNEQFF	TGCGCCAGCAGCTCTATTAGCGGGGGGAAGGACAATGAGCAGTTCTTC
.	16	TRBD1	TRBV19	TRBJ1-1	CASSILQGAIGTEAFF	TGTGCCAGTAGTATATTACAGGGGGCGATTGGCACTGAAGCTTTCTTT
.	13	.	TRBV6-5	TRBJ1-5	CASSYQRDQPQHF	TGTGCCAGCAGTTACCAACGGGATCAGCCCCAGCATTTT
once	17	.	TRBV3-1/TRBV3-2	TRBJ1-4	CASSQDLGGGTNEKLFF	TGTGCCAGCAGCCAAGATTTGGGAGGGGGGACTAATGAAAAACTGTTTTTT
.	13	.	TRBV11-3	TRBJ1-3	CASSSGSGNTIYF	TGTGCCAGCAGCTCCGGTTCTGGAAACACCATATATTTT
.	19	TRBD1	TRBV27	TRBJ1-1	CASSSLTLRDRGDWTEAFF	TGTGCCAGCAGTTCTCTCACTTTACGGGACAGGGGGGATTGGACTGAAGCTTTCTTT
.	16	TRBD1	TRBV16	TRBJ1-3	CASSQQDRGNGNTIYF	TGTGCCAGCAGCCAACAGGACAGGGGCAACGGAAACACCATATATTTT
.	15	.	TRBV9	TRBJ2-3	CASSVAPHSTDTQYF	TGTGCCAGCAGCGTGGCTCCCCATAGCACAGATACGCAGTATTTT
.	15	TRBD2	TRBV6-2/TRBV6-3	TRBJ2-1	CASSSYTGGVDEQFF	TGTGCCAGCAGTTCATACACGGGGGGGGTCGATGAGCAGTTCTTC
once	15	.	TRBV5-1	TRBJ2-2	CASSHDLGSGGELFF	TGCGCCAGCAGCCACGACCTAGGGAGCGGCGGGGAGCTGTTTTTT
.	15	.	TRBV18	TRBJ2-2	CASSPSRLNTGELFF	TGTGCCAGCTCACCAAGTAGACTGAACACCGGGGAGCTGTTTTTT
.	12	.	TRBV6-5	TRBJ1-3	CASLSPGNTIYF	TGTGCCAGCTTATCTCCTGGAAACACCATATATTTT
.	11	.	TRBV6-5	TRBJ1-5	CASRLNQPQHF	TGTGCCAGCAGGTTAAATCAGCCCCAGCATTTT
.	16	TRBD1	TRBV5-1	TRBJ2-2	CASSFARGRSGGELFF	TGCGCCAGCAGCTTCGCCAGGGGGCGCTCGGGCGGGGAGCTGTTTTTT
.	12	.	TRBV11-3	TRBJ2-3	CASSLDRYTQYF	TGTGCCAGCAGCTTAGACCGGTATACGCAGTATTTT
.	16	.	TRBV24-1	TRBJ2-1	CATSDLEGASYNEQFF	TGTGCCACCAGTGATTTAGAGGGAGCGTCCTACAATGAGCAGTTCTTC
.	14	TRBD1	TRBV5-6	TRBJ1-5	CASSLAGGDQPQHF	TGTGCCAGCAGCTTGGCAGGGGGCGATCAGCCCCAGCATTTT
.	13	TRBD1	TRBV2	TRBJ2-7	CASSGTGAYEQYF	TGTGCCAGCTCTGGGACAGGGGCTTACGAGCAGTACTTC
.	15	TRBD1	TRBV7-9	TRBJ1-4	CASSLWTGINEKLFF	TGTGCCAGCAGCCTGTGGACAGGGATTAATGAAAAACTGTTTTTT
.	15	TRBD1	TRBV19	TRBJ2-7	CASSRYRDRSYEQYF	TGTGCCAGTAGTAGGTACCGGGACAGATCCTACGAGCAGTACTTC
.	16	TRBD2	TRBV7-6	TRBJ2-5	CASSHRLAGGPETQYF	TGTGCCAGCAGCCATCGTCTAGCGGGGGGGCCAGAGACCCAGTACTTC
.	14	TRBD1	TRBV5-1	TRBJ1-5	CASSLGTGMQPQHF	TGCGCCAGCAGCTTGGGGACAGGCATGCAACCCCAGCATTTT
.	15	TRBD1	TRBV2	TRBJ2-3	CASSTQGVSTDTQYF	TGTGCCAGCAGTACACAGGGGGTTAGCACAGATACGCAGTATTTT